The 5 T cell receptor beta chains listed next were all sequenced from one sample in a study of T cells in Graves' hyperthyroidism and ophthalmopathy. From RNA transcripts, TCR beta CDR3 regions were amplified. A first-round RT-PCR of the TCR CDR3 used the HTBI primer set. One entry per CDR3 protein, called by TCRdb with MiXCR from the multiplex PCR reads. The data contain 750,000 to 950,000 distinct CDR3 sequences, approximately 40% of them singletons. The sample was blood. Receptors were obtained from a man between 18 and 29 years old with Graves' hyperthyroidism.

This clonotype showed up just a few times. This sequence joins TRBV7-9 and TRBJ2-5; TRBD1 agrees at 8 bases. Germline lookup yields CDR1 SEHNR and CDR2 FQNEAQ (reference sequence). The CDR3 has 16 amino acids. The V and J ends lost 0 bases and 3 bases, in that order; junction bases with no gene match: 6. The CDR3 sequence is CASSLAMGTGEETQYF. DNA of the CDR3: TGTGCCAGCAGCTTAGCGATGGGGACAGGAGAAGAGACCCAGTACTTC.

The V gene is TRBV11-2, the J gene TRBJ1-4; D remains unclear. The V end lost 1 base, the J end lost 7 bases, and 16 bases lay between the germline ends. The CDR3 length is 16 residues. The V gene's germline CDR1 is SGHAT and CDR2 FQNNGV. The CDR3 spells CASSLGSRVYPEKLFF. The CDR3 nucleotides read TGTGCCAGCAGCTTAGGTTCCCGGGTTTATCCTGAAAAACTGTTTTTT. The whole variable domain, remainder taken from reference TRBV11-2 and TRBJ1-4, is EAGVAQSPRYKIIEKRQSVAFWCNPISGHATLYWYQQILGQGPKLLIQFQNNGVVDDSQLPKDRFSAERLKGVDSTLKIQPAKLEDSAVYLCASSLGSRVYPEKLFFGSGTQLSVL.

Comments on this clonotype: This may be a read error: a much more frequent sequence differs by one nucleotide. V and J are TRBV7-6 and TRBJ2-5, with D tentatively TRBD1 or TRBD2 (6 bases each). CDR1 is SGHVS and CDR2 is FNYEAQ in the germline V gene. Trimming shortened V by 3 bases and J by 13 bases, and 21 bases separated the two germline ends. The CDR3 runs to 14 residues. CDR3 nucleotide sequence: TGTGCCAGCAGCTTGCGACTAACGGAGGGGGGATGGTACTTC. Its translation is CASSLRLTEGGWYF. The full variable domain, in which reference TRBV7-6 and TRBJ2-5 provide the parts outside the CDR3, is GAGVSQSPRYKVTKRGQDVALRCDPISGHVSLYWYRQALGQGPEFLTYFNYEAQQDKSGLPNDRFSAERPEGSISTLTIQRTEQRDSAMYRCASSLRLTEGGWYFGPGTRLLVL.

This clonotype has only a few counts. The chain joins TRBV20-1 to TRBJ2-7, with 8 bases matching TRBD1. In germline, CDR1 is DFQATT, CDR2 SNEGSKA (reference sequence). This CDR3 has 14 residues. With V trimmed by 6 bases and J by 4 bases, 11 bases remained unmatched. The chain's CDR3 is CSAESGTGLYEQYF. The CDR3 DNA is TGCAGTGCAGAATCCGGGACAGGCTTGTACGAGCAGTACTTC.

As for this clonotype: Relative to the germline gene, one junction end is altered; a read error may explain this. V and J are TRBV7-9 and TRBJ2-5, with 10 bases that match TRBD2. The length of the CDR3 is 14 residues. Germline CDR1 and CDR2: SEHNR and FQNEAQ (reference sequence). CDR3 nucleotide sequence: TGTGCCCGCAGAAGCTTAGCGGGAGGAGAGACCCAGTACTTC. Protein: CARRSLAGGETQYF.